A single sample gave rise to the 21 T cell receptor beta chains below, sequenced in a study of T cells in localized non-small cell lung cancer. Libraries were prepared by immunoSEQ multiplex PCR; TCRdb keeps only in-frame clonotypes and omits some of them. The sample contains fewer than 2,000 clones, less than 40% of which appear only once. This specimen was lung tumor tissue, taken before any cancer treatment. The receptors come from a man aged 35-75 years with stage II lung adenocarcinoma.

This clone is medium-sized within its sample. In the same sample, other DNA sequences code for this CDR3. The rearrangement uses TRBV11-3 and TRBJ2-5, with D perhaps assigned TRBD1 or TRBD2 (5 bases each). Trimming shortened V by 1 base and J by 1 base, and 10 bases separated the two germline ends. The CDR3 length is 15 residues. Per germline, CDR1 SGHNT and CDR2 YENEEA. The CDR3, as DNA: TGTGCCAGCAGCTTAGGCGGGCAGGGCCAAGAGACCCAGTACTTC. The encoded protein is CASSLGGQGQETQYF.

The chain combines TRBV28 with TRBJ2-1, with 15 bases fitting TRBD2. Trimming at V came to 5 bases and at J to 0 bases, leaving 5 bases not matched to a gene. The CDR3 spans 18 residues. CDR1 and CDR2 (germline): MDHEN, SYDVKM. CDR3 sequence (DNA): TGTGCCAGCAGTACGGGACTAGCGGGGGGCTTCTCCTACAATGAGCAGTTCTTC. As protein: CASSTGLAGGFSYNEQFF.

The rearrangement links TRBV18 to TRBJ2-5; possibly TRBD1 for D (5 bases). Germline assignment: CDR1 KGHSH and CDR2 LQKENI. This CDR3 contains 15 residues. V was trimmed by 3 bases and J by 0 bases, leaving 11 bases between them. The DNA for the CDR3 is TGTGCCAGCTCACCTATGAGACAGTACCAAGAGACCCAGTACTTC. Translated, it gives CASSPMRQYQETQYF.

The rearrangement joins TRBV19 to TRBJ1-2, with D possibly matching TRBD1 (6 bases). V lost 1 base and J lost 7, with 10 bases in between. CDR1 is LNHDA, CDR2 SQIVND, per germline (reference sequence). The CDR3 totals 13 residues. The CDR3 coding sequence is TGTGCCAGTAGTATAGTAACAGGGAGTGGCTACACCTTC. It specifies CASSIVTGSGYTF. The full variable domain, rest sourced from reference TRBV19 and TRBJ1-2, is DGGITQSPKYLFRKEGQNVTLSCEQNLNHDAMYWYRQDPGQGLRLIYYSQIVNDFQKGDIAEGYSVSREKKESFPLTVTSAQKNPTAFYLCASSIVTGSGYTFGSGTRLTVV.

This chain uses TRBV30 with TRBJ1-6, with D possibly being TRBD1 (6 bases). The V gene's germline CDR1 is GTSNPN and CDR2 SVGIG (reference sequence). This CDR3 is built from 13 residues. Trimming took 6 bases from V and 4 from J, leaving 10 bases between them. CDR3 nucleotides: TGTGCCTGCAGGGGAGAATATAATTCACCCCTCCACTTT. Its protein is CACRGEYNSPLHF.

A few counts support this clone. The CDR3 DNA follows: TGTGCCAGCAGCTTGGCCTTAAGGGGGGGCACAGATACGCAGTATTTT. As protein: CASSLALRGGTDTQYF. The rearrangement joins TRBV11-3 to TRBJ2-3, with D perhaps assigned TRBD1 or TRBD2 (6 bases each). CDR3 size: 16 residues. The germline V gene has CDR1 SGHNT and CDR2 YENEEA. V was shortened by 3 bases and J by 1 base, with 14 bases between the two germline ends.

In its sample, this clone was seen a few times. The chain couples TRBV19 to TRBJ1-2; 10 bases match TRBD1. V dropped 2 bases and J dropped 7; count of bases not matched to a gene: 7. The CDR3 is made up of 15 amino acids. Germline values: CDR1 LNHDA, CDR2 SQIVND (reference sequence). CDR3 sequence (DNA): TGTGCCAGTAGTATAACTGGACAGGGGGTTTTTGGCTACACCTTC. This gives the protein CASSITGQGVFGYTF.

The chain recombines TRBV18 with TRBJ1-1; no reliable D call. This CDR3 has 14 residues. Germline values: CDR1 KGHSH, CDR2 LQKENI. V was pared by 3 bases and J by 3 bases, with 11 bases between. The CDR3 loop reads CASSPRARDTEAFF. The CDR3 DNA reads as TGTGCCAGCTCACCCCGCGCCCGGGACACTGAAGCTTTCTTT.

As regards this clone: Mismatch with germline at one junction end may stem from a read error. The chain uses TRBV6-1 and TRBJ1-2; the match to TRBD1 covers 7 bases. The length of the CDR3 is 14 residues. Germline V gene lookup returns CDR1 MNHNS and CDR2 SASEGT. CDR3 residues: CASSEGTGLYGYIF. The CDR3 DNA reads TGTGCCAGCAGTGAAGGGACAGGCCTCTATGGCTACATCTTC.

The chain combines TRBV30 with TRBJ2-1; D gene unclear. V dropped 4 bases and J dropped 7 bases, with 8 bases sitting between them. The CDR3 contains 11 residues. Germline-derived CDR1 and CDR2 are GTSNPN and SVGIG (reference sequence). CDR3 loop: CAWKNSNEQFF. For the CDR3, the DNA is TGTGCCTGGAAAAACTCAAATGAGCAGTTCTTC.

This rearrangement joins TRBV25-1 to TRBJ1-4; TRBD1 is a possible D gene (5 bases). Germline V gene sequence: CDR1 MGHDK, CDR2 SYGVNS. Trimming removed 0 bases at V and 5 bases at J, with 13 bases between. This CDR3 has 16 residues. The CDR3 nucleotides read TGTGCCAGCAGTGAATATACGGGACGCGGCAATGAAAAACTGTTTTTT. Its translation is CASSEYTGRGNEKLFF.

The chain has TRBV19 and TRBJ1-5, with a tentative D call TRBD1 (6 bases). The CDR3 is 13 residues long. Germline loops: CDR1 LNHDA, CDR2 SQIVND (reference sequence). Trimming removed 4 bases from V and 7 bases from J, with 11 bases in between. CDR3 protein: CASSKQGRQPQHF. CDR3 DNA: TGTGCCAGTAGTAAACAGGGAAGACAGCCCCAGCATTTT.

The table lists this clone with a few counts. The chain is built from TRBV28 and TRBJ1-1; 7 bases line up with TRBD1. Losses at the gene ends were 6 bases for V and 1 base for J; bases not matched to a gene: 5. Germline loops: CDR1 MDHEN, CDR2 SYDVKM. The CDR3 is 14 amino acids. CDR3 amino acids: CASRAGGRNTEAFF. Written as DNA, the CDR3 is TGTGCCAGCAGGGCAGGGGGGCGGAACACTGAAGCTTTCTTT.

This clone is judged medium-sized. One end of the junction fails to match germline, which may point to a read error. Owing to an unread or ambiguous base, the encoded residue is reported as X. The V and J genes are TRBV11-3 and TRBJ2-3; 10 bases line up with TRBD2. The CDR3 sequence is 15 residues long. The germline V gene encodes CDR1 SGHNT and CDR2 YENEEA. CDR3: CASSSSSGRRDXQYF. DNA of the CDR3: TGTGCCAGCAGCTCCTCTAGCGGGAGAAGGGATAYGCAGTATTTT.

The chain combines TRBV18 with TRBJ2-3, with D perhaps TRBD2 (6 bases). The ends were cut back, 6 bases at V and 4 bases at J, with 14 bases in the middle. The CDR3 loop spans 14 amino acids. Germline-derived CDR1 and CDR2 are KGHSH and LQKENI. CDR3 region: CASSPSASADTQYF. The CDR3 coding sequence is TGTGCCAGCTCTCCCTCCGCTAGCGCAGATACGCAGTATTTT. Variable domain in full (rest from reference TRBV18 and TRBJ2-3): NAGVMQNPRHLVRRRGQEARLRCSPMKGHSHVYWYRQLPEEGLKFMVYLQKENIIDESGMPKERFSAEFPKEGPSILRIQQVVRGDSAAYFCASSPSASADTQYFGPGTRLTVL.

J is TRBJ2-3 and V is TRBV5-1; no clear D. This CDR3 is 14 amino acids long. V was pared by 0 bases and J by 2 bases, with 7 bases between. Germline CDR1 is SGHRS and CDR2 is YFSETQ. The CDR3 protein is CASSLDAPTDTQYF. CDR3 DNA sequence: TGCGCCAGCAGCTTGGACGCCCCCACAGATACGCAGTATTTT.

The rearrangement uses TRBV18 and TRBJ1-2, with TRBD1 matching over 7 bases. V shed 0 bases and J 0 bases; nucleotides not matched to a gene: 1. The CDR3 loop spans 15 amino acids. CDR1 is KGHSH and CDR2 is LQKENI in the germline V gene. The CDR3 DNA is TGTGCCAGCTCACCACCGGGACAGTCTAACTATGGCTACACCTTC. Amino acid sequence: CASSPPGQSNYGYTF.

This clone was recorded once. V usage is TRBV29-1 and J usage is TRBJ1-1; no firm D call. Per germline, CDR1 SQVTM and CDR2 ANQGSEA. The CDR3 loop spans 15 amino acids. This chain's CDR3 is CTTQSFSWTKAEAFF. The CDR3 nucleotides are TGCACCACTCAATCCTTTTCGTGGACGAAGGCTGAAGCTTTCTTT. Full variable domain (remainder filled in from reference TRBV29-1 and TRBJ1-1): SAVISQKPSRDICQRGTSLTIQCQVDSQVTMMFWYRQQPGQSLTLIATANQGSEATYESGFVIDKFPISRPNLTFSTLTVSNMSPEDSSIYLCTTQSFSWTKAEAFFGQGTRLTVV.

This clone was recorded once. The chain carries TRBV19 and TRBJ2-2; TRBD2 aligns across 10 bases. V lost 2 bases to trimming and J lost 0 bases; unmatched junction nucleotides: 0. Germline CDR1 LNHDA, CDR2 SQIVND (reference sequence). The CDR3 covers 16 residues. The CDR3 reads CASSILAGANTGELFF. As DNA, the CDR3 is TGTGCCAGTAGTATACTAGCGGGAGCGAACACCGGGGAGCTGTTTTTT. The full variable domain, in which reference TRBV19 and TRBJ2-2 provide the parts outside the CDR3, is DGGITQSPKYLFRKEGQNVTLSCEQNLNHDAMYWYRQDPGQGLRLIYYSQIVNDFQKGDIAEGYSVSREKKESFPLTVTSAQKNPTAFYLCASSILAGANTGELFFGEGSRLTVL.

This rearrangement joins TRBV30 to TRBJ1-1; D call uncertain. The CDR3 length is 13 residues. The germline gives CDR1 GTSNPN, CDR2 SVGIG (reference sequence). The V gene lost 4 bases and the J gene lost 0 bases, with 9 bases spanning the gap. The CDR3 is CAWTVGMNTEAFF. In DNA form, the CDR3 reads TGTGCCTGGACCGTGGGTATGAACACTGAAGCTTTCTTT.

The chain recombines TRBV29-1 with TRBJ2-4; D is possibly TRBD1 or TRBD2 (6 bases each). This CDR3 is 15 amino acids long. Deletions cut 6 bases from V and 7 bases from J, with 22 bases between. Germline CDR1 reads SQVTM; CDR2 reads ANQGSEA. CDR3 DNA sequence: TGCAGCGTACCCCTCGGTGGAGGGGGGAGTAACATTCAGTACTTC. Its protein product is CSVPLGGGGSNIQYF.